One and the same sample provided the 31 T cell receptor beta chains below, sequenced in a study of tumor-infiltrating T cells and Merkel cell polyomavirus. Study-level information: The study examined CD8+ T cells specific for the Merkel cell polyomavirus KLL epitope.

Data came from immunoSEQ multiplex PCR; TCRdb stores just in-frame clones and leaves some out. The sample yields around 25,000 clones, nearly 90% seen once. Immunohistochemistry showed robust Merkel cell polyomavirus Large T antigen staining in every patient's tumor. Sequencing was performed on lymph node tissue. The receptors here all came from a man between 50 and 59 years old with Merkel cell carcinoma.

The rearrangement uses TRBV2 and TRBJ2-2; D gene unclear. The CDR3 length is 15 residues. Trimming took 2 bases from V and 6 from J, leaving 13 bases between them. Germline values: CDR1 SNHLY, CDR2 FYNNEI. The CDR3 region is CASSEKIRGAGELFF. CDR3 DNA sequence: TGTGCCAGCAGTGAAAAGATCCGCGGAGCCGGGGAGCTGTTTTTT.

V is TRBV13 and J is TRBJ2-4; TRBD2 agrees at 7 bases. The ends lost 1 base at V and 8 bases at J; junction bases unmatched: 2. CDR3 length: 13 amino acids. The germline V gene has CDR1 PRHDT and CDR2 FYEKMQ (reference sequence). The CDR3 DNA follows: TGTGCCAGCAGCTTAGCGGGGGGATACATTCAGTACTTC. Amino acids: CASSLAGGYIQYF.

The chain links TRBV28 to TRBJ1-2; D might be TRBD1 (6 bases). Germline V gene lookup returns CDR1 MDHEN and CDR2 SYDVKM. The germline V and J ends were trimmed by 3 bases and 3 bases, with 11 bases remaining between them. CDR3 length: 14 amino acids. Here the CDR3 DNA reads TGTGCCAGCAGTTTGACAGGAGACTACTATGGCTACACCTTC. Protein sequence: CASSLTGDYYGYTF.

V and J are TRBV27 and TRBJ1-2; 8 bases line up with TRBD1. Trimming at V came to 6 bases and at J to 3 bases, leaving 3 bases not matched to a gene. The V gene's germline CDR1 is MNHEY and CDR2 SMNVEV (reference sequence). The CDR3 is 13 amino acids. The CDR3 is CASRLQGDYGYTF. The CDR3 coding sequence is TGTGCCAGCAGGCTACAGGGGGACTATGGCTACACCTTC.

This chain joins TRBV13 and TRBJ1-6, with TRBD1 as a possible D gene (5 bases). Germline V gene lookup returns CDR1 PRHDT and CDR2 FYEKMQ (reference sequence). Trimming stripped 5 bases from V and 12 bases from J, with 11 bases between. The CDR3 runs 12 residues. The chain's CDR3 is CASSPLGLPLHF. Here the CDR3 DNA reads TGTGCCAGCAGCCCCCTGGGGCTACCCCTCCACTTT.

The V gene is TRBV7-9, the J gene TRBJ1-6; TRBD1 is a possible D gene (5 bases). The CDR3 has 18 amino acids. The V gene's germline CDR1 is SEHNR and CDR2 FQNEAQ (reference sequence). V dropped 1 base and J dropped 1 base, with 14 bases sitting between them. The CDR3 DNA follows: TGTGCCAGCAGCTTAGACACAGGCAAGCGATCCTATAATTCACCCCTCCACTTT. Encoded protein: CASSLDTGKRSYNSPLHF.

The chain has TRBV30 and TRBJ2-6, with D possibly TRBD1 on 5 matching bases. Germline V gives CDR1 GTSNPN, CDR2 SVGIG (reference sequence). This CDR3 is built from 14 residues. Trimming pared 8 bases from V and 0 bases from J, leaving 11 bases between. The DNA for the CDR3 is TGTGCCCGAGACAGCGACTCTGGGGCCAACGTCCTGACTTTC. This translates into CARDSDSGANVLTF.

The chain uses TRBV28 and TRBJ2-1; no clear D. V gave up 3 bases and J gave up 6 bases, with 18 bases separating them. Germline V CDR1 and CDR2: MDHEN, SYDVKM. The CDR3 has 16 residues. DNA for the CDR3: TGTGCCAGCAGTTTGTTCCCTGACATCCTTCGCAATGAGCAGTTCTTC. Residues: CASSLFPDILRNEQFF.

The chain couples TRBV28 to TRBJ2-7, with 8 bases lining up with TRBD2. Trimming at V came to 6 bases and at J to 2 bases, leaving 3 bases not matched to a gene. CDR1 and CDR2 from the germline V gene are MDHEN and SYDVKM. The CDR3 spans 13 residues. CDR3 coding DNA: TGTGCCAGCAGCCGGGGGGGAACCTACGAGCAGTACTTC. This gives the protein CASSRGGTYEQYF.

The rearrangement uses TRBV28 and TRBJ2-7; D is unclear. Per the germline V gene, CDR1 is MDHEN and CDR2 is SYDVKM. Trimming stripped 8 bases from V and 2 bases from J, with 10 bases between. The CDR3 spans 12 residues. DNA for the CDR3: TGTGCCAGCGCTACGCCCCCCTACGAGCAGTACTTC. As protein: CASATPPYEQYF.

CDR3 in amino acids: CASSLIAGGPGTDTQYF. The CDR3 nucleotides read TGTGCCAGCAGTTTAATAGCGGGGGGGCCGGGCACAGATACGCAGTATTTT. This chain connects TRBV28 to TRBJ2-3, with 11 positions matching TRBD2. This CDR3 has 17 residues. Looked up from germline, CDR1 is MDHEN and CDR2 is SYDVKM. The J segment lost 1 base and the V segment lost 2 bases, leaving 5 bases of the junction unmatched.

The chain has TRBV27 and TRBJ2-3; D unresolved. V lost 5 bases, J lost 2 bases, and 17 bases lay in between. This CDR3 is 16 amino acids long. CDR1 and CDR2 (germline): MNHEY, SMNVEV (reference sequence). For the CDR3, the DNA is TGTGCCAGCAGTCTCAGGTCCCGACCCTACACAGATACGCAGTATTTT. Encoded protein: CASSLRSRPYTDTQYF.

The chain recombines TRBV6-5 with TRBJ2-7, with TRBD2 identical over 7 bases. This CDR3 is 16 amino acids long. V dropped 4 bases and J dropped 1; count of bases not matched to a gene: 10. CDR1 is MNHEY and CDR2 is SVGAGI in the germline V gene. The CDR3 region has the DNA TGTGCCAGCAGTTCATCACCGCAGGGAGGGTCCTACGAGCAGTACTTC. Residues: CASSSSPQGGSYEQYF.

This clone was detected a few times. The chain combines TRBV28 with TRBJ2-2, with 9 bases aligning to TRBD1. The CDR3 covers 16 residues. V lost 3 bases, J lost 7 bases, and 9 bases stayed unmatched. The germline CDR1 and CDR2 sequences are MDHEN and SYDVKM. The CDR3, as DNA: TGTGCCAGCAGTTTTATAGCACAGGGGGCCGGCGGGGAGCTGTTTTTT. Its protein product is CASSFIAQGAGGELFF.

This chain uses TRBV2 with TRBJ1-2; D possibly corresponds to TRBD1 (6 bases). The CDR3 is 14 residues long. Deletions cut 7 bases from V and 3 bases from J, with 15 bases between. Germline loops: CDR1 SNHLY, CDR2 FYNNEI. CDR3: CASIYRVMDYGYTF. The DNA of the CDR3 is TGTGCCAGCATCTACAGGGTTATGGACTATGGCTACACCTTC. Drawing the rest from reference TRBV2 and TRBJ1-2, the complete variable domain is EPEVTQTPSHQVTQMGQEVILRCVPISNHLYFYWYRQILGQKVEFLVSFYNNEISEKSEIFDDQFSVERPDGSNFTLKIRSTKLEDSAMYFCASIYRVMDYGYTFGSGTRLTVV.

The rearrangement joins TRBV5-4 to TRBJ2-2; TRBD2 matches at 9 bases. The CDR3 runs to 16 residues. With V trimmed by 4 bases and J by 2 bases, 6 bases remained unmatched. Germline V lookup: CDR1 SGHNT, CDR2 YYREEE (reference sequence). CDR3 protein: CASSPISGGNTGELFF. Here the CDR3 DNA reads TGTGCCAGCAGCCCGATTAGCGGGGGTAACACCGGGGAGCTGTTTTTT.

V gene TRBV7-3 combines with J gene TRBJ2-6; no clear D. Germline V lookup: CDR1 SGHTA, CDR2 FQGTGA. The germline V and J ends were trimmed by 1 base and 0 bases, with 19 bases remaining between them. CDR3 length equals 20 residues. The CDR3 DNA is TGTGCCAGCAGCTTAAACCCTCCTATATCCCTCCTCTCTGGGGCCAACGTCCTGACTTTC. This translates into CASSLNPPISLLSGANVLTF.

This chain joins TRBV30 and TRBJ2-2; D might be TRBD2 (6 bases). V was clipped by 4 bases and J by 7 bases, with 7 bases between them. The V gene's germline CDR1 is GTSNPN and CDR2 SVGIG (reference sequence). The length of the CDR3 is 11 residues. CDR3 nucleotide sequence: TGTGCCTGGACCGGGGGCGGGGAGCTGTTTTTT. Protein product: CAWTGGGELFF.

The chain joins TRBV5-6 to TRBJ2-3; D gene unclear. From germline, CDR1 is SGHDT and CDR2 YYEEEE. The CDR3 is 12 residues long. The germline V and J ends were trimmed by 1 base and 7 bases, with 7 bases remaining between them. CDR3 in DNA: TGTGCCAGCAGCTTGATGGCTTATACGCAGTATTTT. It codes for CASSLMAYTQYF.

CDR3 DNA: TGCGCCAGCAGGGCTTCGGGGGGAAACTCCTACAATGAGCAGTTCTTC. The encoded protein is CASRASGGNSYNEQFF. V usage is TRBV5-1 and J usage is TRBJ2-1; 7 bases are a match to TRBD2. V gave up 5 bases and J gave up 0 bases; unmatched junction bases: 8. The CDR3 is 16 amino acids. Looked up from germline, CDR1 is SGHRS and CDR2 is YFSETQ.

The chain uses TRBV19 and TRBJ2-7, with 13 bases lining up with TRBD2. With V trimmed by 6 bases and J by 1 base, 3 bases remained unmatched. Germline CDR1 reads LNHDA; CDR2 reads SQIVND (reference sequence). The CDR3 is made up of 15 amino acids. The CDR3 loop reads CASRSLAGGSYEQYF. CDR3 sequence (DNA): TGTGCCAGTAGATCACTAGCGGGAGGGTCCTACGAGCAGTACTTC.

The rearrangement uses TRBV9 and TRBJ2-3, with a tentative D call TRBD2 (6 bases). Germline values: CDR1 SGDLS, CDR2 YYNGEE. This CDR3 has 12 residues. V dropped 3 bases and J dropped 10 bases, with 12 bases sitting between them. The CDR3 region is CASSDGLSAQYF. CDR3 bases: TGTGCCAGCAGCGACGGACTAAGTGCGCAGTATTTT.

The CDR3 here is CASIEQGWNQPQHF. Written as DNA, the CDR3 is TGTGCCAGCATCGAACAGGGCTGGAATCAGCCCCAGCATTTT. J is TRBJ1-5 and V is TRBV6-1; D might be TRBD1 (6 bases). Per the germline V gene, CDR1 is MNHNS and CDR2 is SASEGT. This CDR3 region has 14 residues. The ends were cut back, 7 bases at V and 4 bases at J, with 14 bases in the middle.

The CDR3: CASSISGIGTDTQYF. CDR3 DNA: TGTGCCAGCAGCATATCCGGGATAGGAACAGATACGCAGTATTTT. V is TRBV7-3 and J is TRBJ2-3; D perhaps matches TRBD2 (5 bases). The germline gives CDR1 SGHTA, CDR2 FQGTGA. CDR3 size: 15 residues. With 5 bases removed from V and 3 bases from J, the gap between germline ends came to 15 bases. Combining the CDR3 with reference TRBV7-3 and TRBJ2-3 gives the whole variable domain GAGVSQTPSNKVTEKGKYVELRCDPISGHTALYWYRQSLGQGPEFLIYFQGTGAADDSGLPNDRFFAVRPEGSVSTLKIQRTERGDSAVYLCASSISGIGTDTQYFGPGTRLTVL.

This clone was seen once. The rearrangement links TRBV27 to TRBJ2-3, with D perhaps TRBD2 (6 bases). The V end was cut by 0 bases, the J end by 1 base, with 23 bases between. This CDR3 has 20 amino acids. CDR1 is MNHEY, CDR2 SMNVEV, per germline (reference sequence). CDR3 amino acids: CASSLSRSHMSGDGTDTQYF. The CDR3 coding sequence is TGTGCCAGCAGTTTATCTAGGAGCCACATGTCGGGAGACGGCACAGATACGCAGTATTTT.

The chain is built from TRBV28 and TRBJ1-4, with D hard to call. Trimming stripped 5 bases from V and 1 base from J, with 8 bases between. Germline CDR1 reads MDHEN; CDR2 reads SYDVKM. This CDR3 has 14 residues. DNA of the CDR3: TGTGCCAGCAGTGCAGGCGAAACTAATGAAAAACTGTTTTTT. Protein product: CASSAGETNEKLFF.

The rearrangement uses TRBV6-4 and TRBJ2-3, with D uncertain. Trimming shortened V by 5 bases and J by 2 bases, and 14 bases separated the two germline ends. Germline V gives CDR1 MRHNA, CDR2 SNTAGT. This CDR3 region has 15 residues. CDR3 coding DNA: TGTGCCAGCAGTCTACTAAGACCCTACACAGATACGCAGTATTTT. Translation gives CASSLLRPYTDTQYF.

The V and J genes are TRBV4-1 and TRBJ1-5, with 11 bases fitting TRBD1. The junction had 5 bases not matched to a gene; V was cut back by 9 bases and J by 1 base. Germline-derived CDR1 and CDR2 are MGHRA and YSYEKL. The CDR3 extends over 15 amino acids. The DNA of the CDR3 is TGCGCCAGTGGGGACAGGGGGGTCAGCAATCAGCCCCAGCATTTT. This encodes CASGDRGVSNQPQHF.

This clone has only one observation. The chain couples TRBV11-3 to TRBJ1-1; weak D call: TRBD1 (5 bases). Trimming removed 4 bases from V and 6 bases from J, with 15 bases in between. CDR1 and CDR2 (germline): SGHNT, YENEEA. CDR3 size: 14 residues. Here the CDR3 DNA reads TGTGCCAGCAGCTCCGGGCAGGGAGGGTCTGAAGCTTTCTTT. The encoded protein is CASSSGQGGSEAFF.

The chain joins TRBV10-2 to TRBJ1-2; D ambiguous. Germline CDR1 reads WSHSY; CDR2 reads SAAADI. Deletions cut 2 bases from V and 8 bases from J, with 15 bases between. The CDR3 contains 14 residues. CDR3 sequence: CASSENPQVQGYTF. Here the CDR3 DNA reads TGCGCCAGCAGTGAGAACCCTCAGGTTCAGGGCTACACCTTC.

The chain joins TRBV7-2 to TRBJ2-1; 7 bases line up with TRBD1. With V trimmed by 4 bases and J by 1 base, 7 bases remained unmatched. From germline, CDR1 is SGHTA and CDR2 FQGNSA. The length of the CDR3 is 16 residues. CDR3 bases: TGTGCCAGCAGCTCGACAGGGTTTGGGTCCTACAATGAGCAGTTCTTC. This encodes CASSSTGFGSYNEQFF.